This TCR beta chain was identified in a study of cytomegalovirus exposure and HLA in healthy donors. The ends were cut back, 6 bases at V and 10 bases at J, with 25 bases in the middle. This CDR3 has 17 amino acids. Germline V gene sequence: CDR1 MDHEN, CDR2 SYDVKM. The PCR had 60 Vbeta and 13 Jbeta primers. TCRdb's copy holds only in-frame clones and misses some; the assay was immunoSEQ multiplex PCR. The table shows 70,000 to 85,000 clones, with 62% occurring only once. Study-wide findings and caveats: A likely sequencing artifact accounted for one observed cluster of highly shared sequence variants.

Worth noting for this clone: What it binds is not known.

The chain recombines TRBV28 with TRBJ1-6; D is perhaps TRBD1 (6 bases). The clonotype was recovered from a male donor in good health and CMV-seropositive. The source material was PBMCs. The DNA for the CDR3 is TGTGCCAGCAGCGGCGACAGGAGATCCTGGGAAGAATCACCCCTCCACTTT. As protein: CASSGDRRSWEESPLHF.